This entry concerns a single T cell receptor beta chain. The germline V gene has CDR1 SEHNR and CDR2 FQNEAQ (reference sequence). This CDR3 contains 14 residues. V lost 4 bases to trimming and J lost 1 base, with 10 bases between them. This entry belongs to a study of blood T cell repertoires in COVID-19. Profiling relied on immunoSEQ multiplex PCR, and the TCRdb table lists in-frame clones only, not all of them. The sample contains under 450,000 clones, more than 75% of which appear only once. Cohort allocation depended upon clinical history that participants reported. Symptom resolution, clearance, or two negative PCRs marked donors in Cohort 3 as recovered.

The receptor comes from a man aged 25 to 45 who had recovered from COVID-19. The V and J genes are TRBV7-9 and TRBJ2-5; D possibly corresponds to TRBD1 (5 bases). Sequencing used PBMCs or T cells enriched from blood (not recorded which). In nucleotides, the CDR3 is TGTGCCAGCAGCTCGCGCAGGGTCCAAGAGACCCAGTACTTC. Translated: CASSSRRVQETQYF.